This T cell receptor beta chain was recovered during a study of CD8 T cells in Susac syndrome. Study details: When blood was drawn, the patients with Susac syndrome were therapy-naive, on corticosteroids, or on intravenous immunoglobulin alone.

An amount of RNA that ranged from roughly 0.5 to 1 ug was reverse transcribed with random hexamers. From the immunoSEQ multiplex PCR reads, TCRdb called clonotypes with MiXCR, one entry per CDR3 protein. The repertoire has about 94,000 distinct CDR3 sequences, about 95% of them found once; the top ten carry roughly 0.31%. CDR1 and CDR2 (germline): LGHDT, YNNKEL (reference sequence). CDR3 size: 13 residues. V lost 2 bases, J lost 8 bases, and 3 bases stayed unmatched. The V and J genes are TRBV3-1 and TRBJ2-1, with 7 bases that match TRBD1. The sample was CD4+ T cells from PBMCs. The receptor was derived from a human donor with Susac syndrome. The CDR3 loop reads CASSQITGDEQFF. In nucleotides, the CDR3 is TGTGCCAGCAGCCAAATCACAGGGGATGAGCAGTTCTTC.